This T cell receptor beta chain was recorded in a study of response to subunit inactivated influenza vaccine. Overall study results and limits: A suggestion made by the authors is that each seasonal influenza vaccination recruits few new T cells.

In this sample, this clonotype turned up many times. The antigen is undetermined. The CDR3 runs 14 residues. V lost 6 bases, J lost 4 bases, and 15 bases lay in between. TCRdb used MiXCR to reprocess the RT-PCR reads, holding one entry per CDR3 protein. The repertoire consists of fewer than 600,000 distinct CDR3 sequences, with roughly 7.9% occurring once and the leading ten covering over 10%. The sequencing here drew on PBMCs from blood, taken 23 months after vaccination. The V and J genes are TRBV12-3 or TRBV12-4 and TRBJ1-1, with unresolved D. This TCR was recovered from a man between 50 and 75 years old who received an inactivated influenza vaccine. CDR3 region: CASRDGWVRTEAFF. The CDR3 region has the DNA TGTGCCAGCAGGGACGGATGGGTTCGCACTGAAGCTTTCTTT.